A single sample gave rise to the 18 T cell receptor beta chains below, sequenced in a study of shared clonotypes between healthy human individuals. TCRdb's table, derived via immunoSEQ multiplex PCR, lists solely in-frame clones and lacks some. The data hold under 1,900,000 clones, with approximately 98.5% observed a single time. Sequenced: naive CD4+ T cells sorted from blood. Specified subset: CD45RA+ positively selected. The receptors come from a man aged 30 to 45 in good health.

V and J are TRBV14 and TRBJ2-1; D not certain. Trimming removed 8 bases from V and 6 bases from J, with 14 bases in between. Germline V gene lookup returns CDR1 SGHDN and CDR2 FVKESK. CDR3 size: 13 residues. CDR3 sequence: CASRAGPGNEQFF. The CDR3 DNA reads TGTGCCAGCCGAGCCGGGCCCGGCAATGAGCAGTTCTTC.

The CDR3 spells CASSYEYNQPQHF. The CDR3 DNA reads as TGTGCCAGCAGTTACGAGTACAATCAGCCCCAGCATTTT. This chain joins TRBV6-5 and TRBJ1-5; the D is unclear. The germline CDR1 and CDR2 sequences are MNHEY and SVGAGI. The CDR3 has 13 amino acids. The germline V and J ends were trimmed by 2 bases and 3 bases, with 5 bases remaining between them.

V is TRBV18 and J is TRBJ1-1; D gene unclear. Between the trimmed V and J ends, which lost 2 bases and 6 bases, there was a span of 16 bases. This CDR3 is built from 15 residues. Germline values: CDR1 KGHSH, CDR2 LQKENI. CDR3 region: CASSPNMVSDAEAFF. DNA of the CDR3: TGTGCCAGCTCACCAAATATGGTCAGCGACGCTGAAGCTTTCTTT. Using reference TRBV18 and TRBJ1-1 for the parts outside the CDR3, the full variable domain is NAGVMQNPRHLVRRRGQEARLRCSPMKGHSHVYWYRQLPEEGLKFMVYLQKENIIDESGMPKERFSAEFPKEGPSILRIQQVVRGDSAAYFCASSPNMVSDAEAFFGQGTRLTVV.

The chain uses TRBV27 and TRBJ2-7; D remains ambiguous. The CDR3 length is 14 residues. Germline V gene lookup returns CDR1 MNHEY and CDR2 SMNVEV (reference sequence). The ends were cut back, 2 bases at V and 5 bases at J, with 13 bases in the middle. CDR3 bases: TGTGCCAGCAGTTTAATTGCGGCATTCAACGAGCAGTACTTC. Its translation: CASSLIAAFNEQYF.

This chain uses TRBV11-2 with TRBJ2-5; D is ambiguous. CDR3 length: 17 amino acids. V lost 3 bases and J 2 bases, leaving 19 bases between the germline ends. The germline CDR1 and CDR2 sequences are SGHAT and FQNNGV. CDR3 protein: CASSFFRSRDVQETQYF. The CDR3 DNA reads TGTGCCAGCAGCTTTTTCAGGTCTAGAGACGTTCAAGAGACCCAGTACTTC. The full variable domain, completed using reference TRBV11-2 and TRBJ2-5, is EAGVAQSPRYKIIEKRQSVAFWCNPISGHATLYWYQQILGQGPKLLIQFQNNGVVDDSQLPKDRFSAERLKGVDSTLKIQPAKLEDSAVYLCASSFFRSRDVQETQYFGPGTRLLVL.

J is TRBJ2-7 and V is TRBV7-8; 9 positions agree with TRBD2. CDR1 and CDR2 from the germline V gene are SGHVS and FQNEAQ. This CDR3 is 15 amino acids long. V was clipped by 1 base and J by 8 bases; unmatched bases: 9. This CDR3 is CASSLGASGTVQQYF. CDR3 bases: TGTGCCAGCAGCTTAGGGGCTAGCGGGACCGTACAGCAGTACTTC.

V gene TRBV5-1 combines with J gene TRBJ2-3, with a weak D call TRBD2 (5 bases). This CDR3 has 15 amino acids. V shed 0 bases and J shed 4 bases, with 12 bases lying between them. Germline V gene data show CDR1 as SGHRS and CDR2 as YFSETQ. In DNA, the CDR3 is TGCGCCAGCAGCTTGGTGCCCGGGGTCGCAGATACGCAGTATTTT. Its translation is CASSLVPGVADTQYF.

The gene calls are TRBV5-4 and TRBJ2-1, with 8 bases aligning to TRBD1. The CDR3 runs to 16 residues. The V segment lost 4 bases and the J segment 5 bases; nucleotides outside the gene matches: 11. Germline values: CDR1 SGHNT, CDR2 YYREEE (reference sequence). The CDR3 nucleotides are TGTGCCAGCAGCGTCGGACAGGGTCGGGGACACAATGAGCAGTTCTTC. Its protein is CASSVGQGRGHNEQFF.

The chain uses TRBV18 and TRBJ2-5; D gene unclear. Trimming cost V 3 bases and J 1 base, with 12 bases left between them. Germline CDR1 and CDR2: KGHSH and LQKENI. CDR3 length equals 15 residues. In DNA form, the CDR3 reads TGTGCCAGCTCACCGGAATCGCGGACCCAAGAGACCCAGTACTTC. Translation: CASSPESRTQETQYF. The variable domain in full, completed from reference TRBV18 and TRBJ2-5, reads NAGVMQNPRHLVRRRGQEARLRCSPMKGHSHVYWYRQLPEEGLKFMVYLQKENIIDESGMPKERFSAEFPKEGPSILRIQQVVRGDSAAYFCASSPESRTQETQYFGPGTRLLVL.

This rearrangement joins TRBV18 to TRBJ2-1, with TRBD2 matching over 12 bases. The CDR3 has 16 residues. J gave up 4 bases and V 3 bases, and 4 bases lay outside the gene matches. CDR1 and CDR2 (germline): KGHSH, LQKENI. As DNA, the CDR3 is TGTGCCAGCTCACCCGCTAGCGGGAGGGATTACAATGAGCAGTTCTTC. Translation: CASSPASGRDYNEQFF.

About this clone: The DNA is left out, because the CDR3 cannot be placed on it with certainty; the CDR3 is given as TCRdb lists it. The chain is built from TRBV12-2 and TRBJ2-6. TRBV12-2 is labeled a pseudogene. Both ends counted, the CDR3 spans 17 residues. The CDR3 loop is CASRLGCWGSGANVLTF.

The J gene is TRBJ2-3, the V gene TRBV7-8; 13 bases fit TRBD2. CDR1 is SGHVS, CDR2 FQNEAQ, per germline. The CDR3 extends over 17 amino acids. Trimming took 6 bases from V and 3 from J; bases not matched to a gene: 9. The CDR3 nucleotides are TGTGCCAGCAGACACAAGAGGACTAGCGGGAGTACAGATACGCAGTATTTT. It translates to CASRHKRTSGSTDTQYF.

The chain couples TRBV4-2 to TRBJ2-7; the D gene is possibly TRBD2 (5 bases). The V end was cut by 4 bases, the J end by 1 base, with 11 bases between. CDR1 and CDR2 (germline): LGHNA, YNFKEQ. This CDR3 comprises 14 residues. This CDR3 reads CASSLDRTSYEQYF. The CDR3 nucleotides read TGTGCCAGCAGCCTAGACCGGACTTCCTACGAGCAGTACTTC.

J is TRBJ2-7 and V is TRBV5-1, with TRBD2 as a possible D gene (6 bases). The CDR3 consists of 15 residues. Germline V CDR1 and CDR2: SGHRS, YFSETQ. V dropped 1 base and J dropped 3 bases, with 14 bases sitting between them. The CDR3 sequence is CASSLTGDSGYEQYF. CDR3 nucleotides: TGCGCCAGCAGCTTGACGGGAGATAGCGGCTACGAGCAGTACTTC.

The rearrangement uses TRBV6-1 and TRBJ1-5, with a weak D call TRBD1 (6 bases). CDR1 is MNHNS, CDR2 SASEGT, per germline. Trimming left V 3 bases short and J 3 bases short, with 12 bases between. The length of the CDR3 is 15 residues. This CDR3 is CASSDRGQNNQPQHF. DNA for the CDR3: TGTGCCAGCAGTGATAGAGGACAGAACAATCAGCCCCAGCATTTT.

The rearrangement joins TRBV7-9 to TRBJ1-2; no clear D gene. Looked up from germline, CDR1 is SEHNR and CDR2 is FQNEAQ (reference sequence). The CDR3 length is 14 residues. The ends were cut back, 0 bases at V and 7 bases at J, with 12 bases in the middle. The CDR3 region has the DNA TGTGCCAGCAGCTTAGCGGCAGCGCACAGTGGCTACACCTTC. Protein sequence: CASSLAAAHSGYTF.

V and J are TRBV13 and TRBJ2-3; D may be TRBD1 or TRBD2 (6 bases each). V lost 5 bases and J 1 base, leaving 16 bases between the germline ends. The germline CDR1 and CDR2 sequences are PRHDT and FYEKMQ (reference sequence). CDR3 length: 16 amino acids. Written as DNA, the CDR3 is TGTGCCAGCAGCACCCTGGGGGGCCCCGGCACAGATACGCAGTATTTT. Amino acids: CASSTLGGPGTDTQYF.

The chain employs TRBV29-1 and TRBJ2-5, with D perhaps matching TRBD1 (6 bases). This CDR3 has 16 residues. The V end was cut by 4 bases, the J end by 7 bases, with 25 bases between. Looked up from germline, CDR1 is SQVTM and CDR2 is ANQGSEA. The CDR3 region is CSVGVYRDNHAGTQYF. For the CDR3, the DNA is TGCAGCGTTGGAGTCTATCGGGACAACCACGCTGGGACCCAGTACTTC.